The 8 T cell receptor beta chains in this list originate from one sample, sequenced in a study of graft-versus-host responses after intestinal transplantation. Assay: immunoSEQ multiplex PCR; the TCRdb copy retains only in-frame clones and omits some. Of tens of thousands of clones in the sample, 85% to 95% were seen once. The sample consisted of PBMCs, taken around 48 weeks after intestinal transplant. Receptors originate from a human patient who received an intestinal transplant, so some T cells may come from the graft donor.

The chain has TRBV2 and TRBJ2-2, with a tentative D call TRBD1 (6 bases). Germline-derived CDR1 and CDR2 are SNHLY and FYNNEI. With 8 bases removed from V and 2 bases from J, the gap between germline ends came to 15 bases. The length of the CDR3 is 15 residues. Here the CDR3 reads CASSDGTPNTGELFF. The CDR3 nucleotides are TGTGCCAGCTCCGACGGGACACCTAACACCGGGGAGCTGTTTTTT.

The chain employs TRBV6-6 and TRBJ2-2; D remains unclear. Deletions cut 6 bases from V and 9 bases from J, with 23 bases between. CDR3 size: 16 residues. CDR1 is MNHNY and CDR2 is SVGAGI in the germline V gene (reference sequence). This CDR3 is CASSPVGSTELWELFF. CDR3 bases: TGTGCCAGCAGCCCCGTTGGGTCGACTGAACTCTGGGAGCTGTTTTTT.

The table lists this clone with a few counts. V gene TRBV7-3 combines with J gene TRBJ2-5; D not resolved. The CDR3 has 13 residues. V lost 4 bases and J 2 bases, leaving 8 bases between the germline ends. Germline CDR1 is SGHTA and CDR2 is FQGTGA. CDR3 nucleotide sequence: TGTGCCAGCAGCTCGGACCGGCAAGAGACCCAGTACTTC. Translating it yields CASSSDRQETQYF.

The genes are TRBV19 and TRBJ1-2; D not resolved. With 3 bases removed from V and 2 bases from J, the gap between germline ends came to 16 bases. The length of the CDR3 is 16 residues. Per the germline V gene, CDR1 is LNHDA and CDR2 is SQIVND (reference sequence). The CDR3 protein is CASSIPSGSFNYGYTF. CDR3 sequence (DNA): TGTGCCAGTAGTATTCCCAGCGGGAGTTTCAACTATGGCTACACCTTC.

V is TRBV10-3 and J is TRBJ2-1; D is undetermined. The CDR3 covers 17 residues. V was pared by 4 bases and J by 0 bases, with 16 bases between. Per the germline V gene, CDR1 is ENHRY and CDR2 is SYGVKD. CDR3 amino acids: CAISGAPPVSSYNEQFF. CDR3 bases: TGTGCCATCAGTGGGGCACCGCCTGTTAGCTCCTACAATGAGCAGTTCTTC.

V usage is TRBV6-6 and J usage is TRBJ2-7, with D perhaps matching TRBD2 (5 bases). The CDR3 consists of 13 residues. Germline V CDR1 and CDR2: MNHNY, SVGAGI (reference sequence). V was shortened by 1 base and J by 6 bases, with 10 bases between the two germline ends. CDR3 region: CASSYYGEREQYF. Written as DNA, the CDR3 is TGTGCCAGCAGTTACTACGGGGAACGCGAGCAGTACTTC.

The chain links TRBV7-9 to TRBJ2-7; tentative D call: TRBD1 (5 bases). This CDR3 is built from 14 residues. The germline V gene encodes CDR1 SEHNR and CDR2 FQNEAQ (reference sequence). Between the trimmed V and J ends, which lost 2 bases and 5 bases, there was a span of 13 bases. The CDR3 region has the DNA TGTGCCAGCAGCTTAAGTGGGGCCCCAAACGAGCAGTACTTC. It codes for CASSLSGAPNEQYF.

The chain links TRBV6-5 to TRBJ1-1; D perhaps matches TRBD1 (5 bases). V lost 0 bases and J lost 4, with 9 bases in between. The length of the CDR3 is 14 residues. Germline V gives CDR1 MNHEY, CDR2 SVGAGI. The CDR3 is CASSYSPGGTEAFF. In nucleotides, the CDR3 is TGTGCCAGCAGTTACTCCCCCGGGGGCACTGAAGCTTTCTTT.